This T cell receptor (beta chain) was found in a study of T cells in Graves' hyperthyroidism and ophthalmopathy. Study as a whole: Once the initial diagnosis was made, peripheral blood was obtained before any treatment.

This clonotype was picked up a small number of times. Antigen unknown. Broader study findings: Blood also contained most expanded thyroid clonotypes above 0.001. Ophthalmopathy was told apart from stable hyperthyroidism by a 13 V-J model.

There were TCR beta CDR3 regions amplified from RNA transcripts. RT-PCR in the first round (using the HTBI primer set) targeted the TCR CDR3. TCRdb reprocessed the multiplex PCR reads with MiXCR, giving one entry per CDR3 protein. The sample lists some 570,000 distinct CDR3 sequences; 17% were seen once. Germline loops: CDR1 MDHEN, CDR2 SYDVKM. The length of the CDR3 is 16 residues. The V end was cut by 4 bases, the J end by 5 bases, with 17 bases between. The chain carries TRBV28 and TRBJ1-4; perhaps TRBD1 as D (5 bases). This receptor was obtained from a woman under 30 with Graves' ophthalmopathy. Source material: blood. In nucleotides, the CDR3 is TGTGCCAGCAGTTCAGTCGGACAAGCCGGAAATGAAAAACTGTTTTTT. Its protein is CASSSVGQAGNEKLFF.